This T cell receptor beta chain is drawn from a study of cytomegalovirus exposure and HLA in healthy donors. A multiplex PCR was run with 60 Vbeta primers and 13 Jbeta primers. Assay used: immunoSEQ multiplex PCR; TCRdb lists only in-frame clones, some missing. This sample's clone table lists around 65,000 clones. Regarding the study as a whole: TCR beta sequences reportedly predicted most subjects' HLA-A and HLA-B alleles accurately.

Trimming left V 4 bases short and J 6 bases short, with 19 bases between. Germline CDR1 is SGHRS and CDR2 is YFSETQ. The length of the CDR3 is 15 residues. Worth noting for this clone: Its matching antigen is unknown.

The TCR comes from a boy aged 10-17 years in good health and CMV-seronegative. Material: PBMCs. The rearrangement joins TRBV5-1 to TRBJ1-1; D is ambiguous. The CDR3 bases are TGCGCCAGCAGCGATGTGGAAAGATCACGGGCTGAAGCTTTCTTT. Translated: CASSDVERSRAEAFF.